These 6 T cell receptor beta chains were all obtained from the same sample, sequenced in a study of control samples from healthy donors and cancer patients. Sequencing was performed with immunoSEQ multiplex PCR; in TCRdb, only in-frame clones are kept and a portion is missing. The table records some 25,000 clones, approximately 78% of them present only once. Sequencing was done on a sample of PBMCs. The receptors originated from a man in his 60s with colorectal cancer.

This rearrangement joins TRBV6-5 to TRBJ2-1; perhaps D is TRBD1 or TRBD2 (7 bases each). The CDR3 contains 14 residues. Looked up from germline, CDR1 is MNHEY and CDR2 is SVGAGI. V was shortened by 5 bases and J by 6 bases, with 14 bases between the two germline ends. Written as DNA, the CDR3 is TGTGCCAGCAGTCGACAGGGAGGGGGCAATGAGCAGTTCTTC. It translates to CASSRQGGGNEQFF.

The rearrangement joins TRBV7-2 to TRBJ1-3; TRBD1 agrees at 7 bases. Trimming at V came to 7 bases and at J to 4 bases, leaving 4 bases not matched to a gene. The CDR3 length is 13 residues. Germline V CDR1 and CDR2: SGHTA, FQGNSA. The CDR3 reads CASTTTGGNTIYF. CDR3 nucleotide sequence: TGTGCCAGCACCACGACAGGGGGAAACACCATATATTTT.

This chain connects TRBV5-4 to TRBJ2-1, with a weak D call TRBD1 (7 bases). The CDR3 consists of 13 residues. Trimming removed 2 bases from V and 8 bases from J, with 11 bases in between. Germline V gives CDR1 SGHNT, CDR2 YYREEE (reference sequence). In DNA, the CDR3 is TGTGCCAGCAGCTTCGGAGGGGGCGATGAGCAGTTCTTC. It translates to CASSFGGGDEQFF.

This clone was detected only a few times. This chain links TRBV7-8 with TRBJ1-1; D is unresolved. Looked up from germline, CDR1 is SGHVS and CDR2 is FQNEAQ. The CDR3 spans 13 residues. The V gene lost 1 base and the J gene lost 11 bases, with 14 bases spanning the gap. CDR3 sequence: CASSLGAKGAAFF. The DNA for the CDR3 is TGTGCCAGCAGCTTAGGGGCCAAGGGCGCGGCTTTCTTT.

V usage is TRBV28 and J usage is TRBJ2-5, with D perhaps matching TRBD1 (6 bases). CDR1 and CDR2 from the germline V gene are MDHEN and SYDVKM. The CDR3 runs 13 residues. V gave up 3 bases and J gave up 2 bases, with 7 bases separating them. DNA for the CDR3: TGTGCCAGCAGTTTTCAGGGGCAAGAGACCCAGTACTTC. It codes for CASSFQGQETQYF.

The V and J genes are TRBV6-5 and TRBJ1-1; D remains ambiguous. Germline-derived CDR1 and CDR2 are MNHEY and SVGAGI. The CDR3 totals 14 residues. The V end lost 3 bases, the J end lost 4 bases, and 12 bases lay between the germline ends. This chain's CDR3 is CASSYGRPTTEAFF. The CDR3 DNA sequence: TGTGCCAGCAGTTATGGCCGCCCGACCACTGAAGCTTTCTTT.